This T cell receptor beta chain was observed in a study of early T cells in non-severe SARS-CoV-2 infection. The CDR3 is made up of 15 amino acids. The germline gives CDR1 MNHEY, CDR2 SVGAGI. Trimming removed 0 bases at V and 7 bases at J, with 10 bases between. Attached unique molecular identifiers marked individual cDNA molecules. TCRdb re-analysed the 5' RACE reads in MiXCR, keeping a single row per CDR3 protein. The sample records 75,000 to 100,000 distinct CDR3 sequences, roughly 17% being singletons. In its sample, this clonotype was seen many times. The chain combines TRBV6-5 with TRBJ1-6; D may be TRBD1 (6 bases). The sequence derives from an adult who was a healthcare worker with PCR-confirmed SARS-CoV-2 infection or an uninfected control (not recorded which). The sequenced sample consisted of whole blood. The CDR3 reads CASSYSVQGNSPLHF. In DNA, the CDR3 is TGTGCCAGCAGTTACTCGGTTCAGGGGAATTCACCCCTCCACTTT.